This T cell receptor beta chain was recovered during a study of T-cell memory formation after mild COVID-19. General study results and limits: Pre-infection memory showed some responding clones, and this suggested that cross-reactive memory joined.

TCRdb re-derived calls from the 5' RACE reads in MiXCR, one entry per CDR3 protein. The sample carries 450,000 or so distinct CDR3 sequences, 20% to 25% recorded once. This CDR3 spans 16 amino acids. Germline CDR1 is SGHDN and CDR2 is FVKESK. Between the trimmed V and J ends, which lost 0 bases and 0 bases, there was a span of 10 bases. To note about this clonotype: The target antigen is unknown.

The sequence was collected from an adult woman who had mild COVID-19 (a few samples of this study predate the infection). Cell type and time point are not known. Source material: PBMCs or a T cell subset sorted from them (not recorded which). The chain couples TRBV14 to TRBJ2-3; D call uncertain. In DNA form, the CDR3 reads TGTGCCAGCAGCCAAGAAGCTAGGTTGAGCACAGATACGCAGTATTTT. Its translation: CASSQEARLSTDTQYF.